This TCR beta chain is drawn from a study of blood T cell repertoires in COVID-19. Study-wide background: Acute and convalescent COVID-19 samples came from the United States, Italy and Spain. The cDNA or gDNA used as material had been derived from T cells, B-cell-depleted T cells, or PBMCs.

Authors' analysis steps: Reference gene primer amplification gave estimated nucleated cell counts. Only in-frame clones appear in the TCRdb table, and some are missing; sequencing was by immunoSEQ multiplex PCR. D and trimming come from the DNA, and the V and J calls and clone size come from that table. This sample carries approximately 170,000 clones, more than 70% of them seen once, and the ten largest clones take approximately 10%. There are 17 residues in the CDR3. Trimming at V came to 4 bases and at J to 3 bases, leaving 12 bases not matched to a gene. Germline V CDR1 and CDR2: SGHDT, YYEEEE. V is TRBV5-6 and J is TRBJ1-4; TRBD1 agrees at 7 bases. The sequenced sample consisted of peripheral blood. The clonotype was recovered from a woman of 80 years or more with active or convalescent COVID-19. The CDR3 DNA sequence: TGTGCCAGCAGCAAGGAGGGACAGACTTTACCTAATGAAAAACTGTTTTTT. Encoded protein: CASSKEGQTLPNEKLFF.